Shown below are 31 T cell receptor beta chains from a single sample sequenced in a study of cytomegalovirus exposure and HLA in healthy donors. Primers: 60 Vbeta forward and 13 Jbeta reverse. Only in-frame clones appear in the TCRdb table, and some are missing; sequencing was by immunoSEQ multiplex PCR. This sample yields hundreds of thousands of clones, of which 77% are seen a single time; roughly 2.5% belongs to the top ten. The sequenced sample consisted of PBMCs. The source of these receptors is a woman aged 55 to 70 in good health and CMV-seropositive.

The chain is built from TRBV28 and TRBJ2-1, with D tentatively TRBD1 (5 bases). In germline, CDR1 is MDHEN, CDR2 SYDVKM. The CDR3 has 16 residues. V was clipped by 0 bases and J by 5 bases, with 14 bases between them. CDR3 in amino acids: CASSLWGRALNNEQFF. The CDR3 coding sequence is TGTGCCAGCAGTTTATGGGGCAGGGCCTTGAACAATGAGCAGTTCTTC.

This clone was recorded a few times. The CDR3 DNA reads TGCGCCAGCAGCTTCCAGGCCCCCCAACGAGAGACCCAGTACTTC. Residues: CASSFQAPQRETQYF. The rearrangement uses TRBV5-1 and TRBJ2-5; D not resolved. V lost 2 bases and J lost 4, with 15 bases in between. CDR1 SGHRS and CDR2 YFSETQ come from the germline V gene. This CDR3 is 15 amino acids long.

CDR3 amino acids: CASSDRGSRTGLSGNTIYF. CDR3 bases: TGTGCCAGTAGCGACCGAGGATCTAGAACAGGGCTCTCTGGAAACACCATATATTTT. The chain has TRBV19 and TRBJ1-3; tentatively, D is TRBD1 (6 bases). CDR3 length equals 19 residues. Germline CDR1 is LNHDA and CDR2 is SQIVND (reference sequence). The V end was cut by 6 bases, the J end by 0 bases, with 24 bases between.

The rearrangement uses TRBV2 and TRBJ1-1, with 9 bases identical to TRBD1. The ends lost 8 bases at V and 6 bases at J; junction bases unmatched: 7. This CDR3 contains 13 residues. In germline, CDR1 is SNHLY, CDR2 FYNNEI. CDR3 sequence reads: CASGGQGRAEAFF. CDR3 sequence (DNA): TGTGCCAGCGGGGGACAGGGTCGCGCTGAAGCTTTCTTT.

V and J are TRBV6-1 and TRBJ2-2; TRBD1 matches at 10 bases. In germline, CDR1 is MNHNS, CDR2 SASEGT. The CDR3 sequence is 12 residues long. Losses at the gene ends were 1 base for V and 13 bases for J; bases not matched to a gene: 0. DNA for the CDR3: TGTGCCAGCAGTGAAGGGGACAGGGGGCTGTTTTTT. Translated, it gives CASSEGDRGLFF.

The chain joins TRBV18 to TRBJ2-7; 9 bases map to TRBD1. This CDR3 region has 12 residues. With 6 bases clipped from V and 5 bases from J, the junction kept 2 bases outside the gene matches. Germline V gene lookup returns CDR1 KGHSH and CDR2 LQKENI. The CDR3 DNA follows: TGTGCCAGCTCCTGGGACAGGGACGAGCAGTACTTC. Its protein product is CASSWDRDEQYF.

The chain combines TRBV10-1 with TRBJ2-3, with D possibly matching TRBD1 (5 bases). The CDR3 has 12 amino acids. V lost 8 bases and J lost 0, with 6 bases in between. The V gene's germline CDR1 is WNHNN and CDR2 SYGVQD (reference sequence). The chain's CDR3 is CASGASTDTQYF. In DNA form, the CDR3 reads TGCGCCAGCGGGGCCAGCACAGATACGCAGTATTTT.

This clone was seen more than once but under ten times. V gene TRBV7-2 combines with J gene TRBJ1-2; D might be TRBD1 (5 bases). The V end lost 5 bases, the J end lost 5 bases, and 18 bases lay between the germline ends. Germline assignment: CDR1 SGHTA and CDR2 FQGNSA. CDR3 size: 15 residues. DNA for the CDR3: TGTGCCAGCAGCCCTGGGGCGGTCCGCTTGTATGGCTACACCTTC. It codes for CASSPGAVRLYGYTF.

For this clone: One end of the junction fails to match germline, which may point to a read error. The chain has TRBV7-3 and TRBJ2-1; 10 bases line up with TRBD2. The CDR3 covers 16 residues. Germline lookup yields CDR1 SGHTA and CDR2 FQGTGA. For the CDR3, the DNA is TGTGTCAGCAGCTTAATCGGACTAGCGGCGTACAATGAGCAGTTCTTC. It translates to CVSSLIGLAAYNEQFF.

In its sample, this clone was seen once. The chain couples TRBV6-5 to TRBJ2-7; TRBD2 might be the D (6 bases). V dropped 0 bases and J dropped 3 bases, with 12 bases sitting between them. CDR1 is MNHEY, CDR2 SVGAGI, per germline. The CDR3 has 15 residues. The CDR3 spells CASSYSMSGYYEQYF. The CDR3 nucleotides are TGTGCCAGCAGTTACTCGATGAGCGGGTACTACGAGCAGTACTTC.

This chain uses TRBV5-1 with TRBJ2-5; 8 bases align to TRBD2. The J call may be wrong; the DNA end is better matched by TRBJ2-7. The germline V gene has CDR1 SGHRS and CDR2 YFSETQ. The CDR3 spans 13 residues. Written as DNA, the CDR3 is TGCGCCAGCAGGTCGGTAGCGGGACCCGAGCAGTACTTC. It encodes CASRSVAGPEQYF.

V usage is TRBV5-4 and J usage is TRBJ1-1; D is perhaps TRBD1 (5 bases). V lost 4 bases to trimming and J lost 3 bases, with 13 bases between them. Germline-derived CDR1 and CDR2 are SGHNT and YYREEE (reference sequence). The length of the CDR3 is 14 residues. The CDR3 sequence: CASSIGVSDTEAFF. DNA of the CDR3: TGTGCCAGCAGCATAGGGGTGAGTGACACTGAAGCTTTCTTT.

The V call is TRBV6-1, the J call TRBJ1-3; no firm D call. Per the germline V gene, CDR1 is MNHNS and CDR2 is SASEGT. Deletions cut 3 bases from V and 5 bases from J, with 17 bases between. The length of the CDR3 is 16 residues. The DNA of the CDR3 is TGTGCCAGCAGTGAGAGTAATAAACTTTATCGAAACACCATATATTTT. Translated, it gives CASSESNKLYRNTIYF.

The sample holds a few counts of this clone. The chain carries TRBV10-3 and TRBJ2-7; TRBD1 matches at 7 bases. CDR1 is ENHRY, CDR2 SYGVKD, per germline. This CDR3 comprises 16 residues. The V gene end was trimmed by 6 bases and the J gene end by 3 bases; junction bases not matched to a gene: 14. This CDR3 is CAISILGTDGYYEQYF. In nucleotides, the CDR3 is TGTGCCATCAGCATCCTAGGGACAGATGGATACTACGAGCAGTACTTC.

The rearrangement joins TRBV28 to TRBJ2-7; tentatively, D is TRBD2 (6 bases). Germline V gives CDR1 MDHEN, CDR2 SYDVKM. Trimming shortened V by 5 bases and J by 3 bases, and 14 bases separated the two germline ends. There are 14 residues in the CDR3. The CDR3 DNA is TGTGCCAGCAGTCGCGCGGGATCCCGCTACGAGCAGTACTTC. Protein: CASSRAGSRYEQYF.

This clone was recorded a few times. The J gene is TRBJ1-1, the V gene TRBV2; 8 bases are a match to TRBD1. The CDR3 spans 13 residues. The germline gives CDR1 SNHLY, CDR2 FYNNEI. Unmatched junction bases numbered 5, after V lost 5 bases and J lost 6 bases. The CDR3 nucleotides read TGTGCCAGCAGTCCAGACAGGGGAGCTGAAGCTTTCTTT. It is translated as CASSPDRGAEAFF.

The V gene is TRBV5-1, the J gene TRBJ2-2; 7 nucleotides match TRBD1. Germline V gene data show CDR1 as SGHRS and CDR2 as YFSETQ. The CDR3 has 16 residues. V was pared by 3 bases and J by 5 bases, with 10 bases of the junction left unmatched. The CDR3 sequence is CASSYVRTGDTGELFF. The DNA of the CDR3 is TGCGCCAGCAGCTACGTTCGGACAGGCGATACCGGGGAGCTGTTTTTT.

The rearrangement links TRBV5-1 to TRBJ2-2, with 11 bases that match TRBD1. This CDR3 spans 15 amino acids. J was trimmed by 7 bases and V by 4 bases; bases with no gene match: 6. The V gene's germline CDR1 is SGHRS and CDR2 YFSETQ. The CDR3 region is CASSSGQGAGGELFF. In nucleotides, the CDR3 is TGCGCCAGCAGCAGCGGACAGGGGGCTGGCGGGGAGCTGTTTTTT.

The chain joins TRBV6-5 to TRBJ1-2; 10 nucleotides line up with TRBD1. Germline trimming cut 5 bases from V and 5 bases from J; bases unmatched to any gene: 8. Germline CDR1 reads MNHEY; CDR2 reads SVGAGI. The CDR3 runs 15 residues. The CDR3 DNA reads TGTGCCAGCAGTGCGACGGGACAGGGGATGTATGGCTACACCTTC. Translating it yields CASSATGQGMYGYTF.

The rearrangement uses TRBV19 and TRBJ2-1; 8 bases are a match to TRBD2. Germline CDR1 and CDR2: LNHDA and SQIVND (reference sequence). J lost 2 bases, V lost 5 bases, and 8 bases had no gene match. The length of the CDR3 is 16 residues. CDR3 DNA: TGTGCCAGTAGTGCCTGGGTAGCGGGGACCTACAATGAGCAGTTCTTC. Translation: CASSAWVAGTYNEQFF.

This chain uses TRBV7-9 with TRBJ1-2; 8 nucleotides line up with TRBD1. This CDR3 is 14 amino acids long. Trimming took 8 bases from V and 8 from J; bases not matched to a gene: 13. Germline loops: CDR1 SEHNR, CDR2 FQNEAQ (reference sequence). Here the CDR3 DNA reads TGTGCCAGCCTCACCGCGGAAACAGGGGGAGGCTACACCTTC. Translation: CASLTAETGGGYTF.

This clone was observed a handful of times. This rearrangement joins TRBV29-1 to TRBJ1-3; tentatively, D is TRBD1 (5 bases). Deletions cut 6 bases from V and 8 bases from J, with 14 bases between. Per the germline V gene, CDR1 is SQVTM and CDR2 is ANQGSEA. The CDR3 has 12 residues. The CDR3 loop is CSVQGEGDTIYF. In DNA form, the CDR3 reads TGCAGCGTGCAGGGTGAAGGAGACACCATATATTTT. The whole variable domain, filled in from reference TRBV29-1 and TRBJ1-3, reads SAVISQKPSRDICQRGTSLTIQCQVDSQVTMMFWYRQQPGQSLTLIATANQGSEATYESGFVIDKFPISRPNLTFSTLTVSNMSPEDSSIYLCSVQGEGDTIYFGEGSWLTVV.

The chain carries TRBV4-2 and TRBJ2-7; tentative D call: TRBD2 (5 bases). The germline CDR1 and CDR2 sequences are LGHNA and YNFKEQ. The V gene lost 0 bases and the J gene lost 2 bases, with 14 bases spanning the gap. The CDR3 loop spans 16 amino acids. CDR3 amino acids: CASSQDLASNTYEQYF. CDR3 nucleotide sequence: TGTGCCAGCAGCCAAGATCTTGCTAGCAACACCTACGAGCAGTACTTC.

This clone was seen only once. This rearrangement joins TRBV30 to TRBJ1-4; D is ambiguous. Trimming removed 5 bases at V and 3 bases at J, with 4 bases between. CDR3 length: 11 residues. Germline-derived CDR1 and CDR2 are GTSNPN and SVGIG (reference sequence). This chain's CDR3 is CAWGANEKLFF. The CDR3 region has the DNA TGTGCCTGGGGAGCTAATGAAAAACTGTTTTTT.

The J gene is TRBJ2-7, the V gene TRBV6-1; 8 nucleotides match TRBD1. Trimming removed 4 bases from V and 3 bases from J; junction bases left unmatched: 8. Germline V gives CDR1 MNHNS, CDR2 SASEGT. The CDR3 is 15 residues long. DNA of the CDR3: TGTGCCAGCAGTGGATCCGGGACAGGAGTCTACGAGCAGTACTTC. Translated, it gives CASSGSGTGVYEQYF.

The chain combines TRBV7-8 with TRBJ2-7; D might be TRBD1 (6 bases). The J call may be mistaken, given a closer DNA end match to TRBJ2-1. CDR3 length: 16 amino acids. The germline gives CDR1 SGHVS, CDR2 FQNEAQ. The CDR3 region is CASSSGHLSVSYEQFF. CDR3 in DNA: TGTGCCAGCAGCTCGGGACACTTATCCGTCTCCTACGAGCAGTTCTTC.

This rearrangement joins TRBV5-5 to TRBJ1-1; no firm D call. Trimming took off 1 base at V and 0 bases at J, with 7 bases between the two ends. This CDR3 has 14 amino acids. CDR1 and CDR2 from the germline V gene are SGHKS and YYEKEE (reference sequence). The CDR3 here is CASSLSPLNTEAFF. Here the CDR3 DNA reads TGTGCCAGCAGCTTGTCTCCCCTGAACACTGAAGCTTTCTTT.

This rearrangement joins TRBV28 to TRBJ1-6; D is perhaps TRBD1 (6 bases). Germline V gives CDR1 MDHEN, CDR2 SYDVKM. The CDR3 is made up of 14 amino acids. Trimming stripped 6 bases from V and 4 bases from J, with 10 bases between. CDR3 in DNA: TGTGCCAGCAGGGGACACGGGTATAATTCACCCCTCCACTTT. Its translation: CASRGHGYNSPLHF.

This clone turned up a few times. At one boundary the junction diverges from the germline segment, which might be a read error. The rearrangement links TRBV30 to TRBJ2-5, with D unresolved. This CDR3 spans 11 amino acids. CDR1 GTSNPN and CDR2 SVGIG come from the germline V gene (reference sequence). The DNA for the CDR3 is TGTGCCTGGAGTGTACAAGTGACCCAGTACTTC. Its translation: CAWSVQVTQYF.

This CDR3 is CASRDRRDSEAFF. The CDR3, as DNA: TGCGCCAGCAGAGATAGACGGGACAGTGAAGCTTTCTTT. V usage is TRBV10-1 and J usage is TRBJ1-1; 7 bases are shared with TRBD1. Germline loops: CDR1 WNHNN, CDR2 SYGVQD (reference sequence). With 6 bases clipped from V and 7 bases from J, the junction kept 8 bases outside the gene matches. The CDR3 is 13 amino acids.

The CDR3 protein is CASSPGQGAGEQYF. Written as DNA, the CDR3 is TGTGCCAGCTCACCGGGACAGGGGGCGGGCGAGCAGTACTTC. The chain employs TRBV18 and TRBJ2-7; the match to TRBD1 covers 12 bases. CDR3 length: 14 residues. CDR1 and CDR2 (germline): KGHSH, LQKENI. The ends lost 3 bases at V and 6 bases at J; junction bases unmatched: 3.